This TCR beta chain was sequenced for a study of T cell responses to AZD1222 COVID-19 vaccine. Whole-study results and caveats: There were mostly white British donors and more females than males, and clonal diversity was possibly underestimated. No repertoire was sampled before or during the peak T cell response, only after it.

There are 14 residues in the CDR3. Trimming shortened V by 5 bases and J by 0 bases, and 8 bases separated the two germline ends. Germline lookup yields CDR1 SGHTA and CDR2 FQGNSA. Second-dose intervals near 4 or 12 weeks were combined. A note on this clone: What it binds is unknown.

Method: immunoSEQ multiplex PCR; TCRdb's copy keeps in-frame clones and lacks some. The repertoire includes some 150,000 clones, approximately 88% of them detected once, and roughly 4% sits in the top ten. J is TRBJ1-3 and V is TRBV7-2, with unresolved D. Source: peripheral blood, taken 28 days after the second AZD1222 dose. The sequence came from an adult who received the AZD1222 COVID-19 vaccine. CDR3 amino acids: CASSPPVSGNTIYF. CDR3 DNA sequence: TGTGCCAGCAGCCCGCCGGTCTCTGGAAACACCATATATTTT.